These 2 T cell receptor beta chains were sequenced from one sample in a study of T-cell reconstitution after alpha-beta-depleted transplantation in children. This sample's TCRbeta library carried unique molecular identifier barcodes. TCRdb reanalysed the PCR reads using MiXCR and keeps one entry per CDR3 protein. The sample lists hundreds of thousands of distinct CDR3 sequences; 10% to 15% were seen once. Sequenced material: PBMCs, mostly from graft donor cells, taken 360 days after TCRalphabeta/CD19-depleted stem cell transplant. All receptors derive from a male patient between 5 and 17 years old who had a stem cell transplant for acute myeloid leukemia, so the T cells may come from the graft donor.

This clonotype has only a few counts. The CDR3 sequence is CASRTSGRFPHEQYF. The CDR3 DNA follows: TGTGCCAGCAGGACTAGCGGGAGATTTCCCCACGAGCAGTACTTC. V and J are TRBV6-2 or TRBV6-3 and TRBJ2-7, with 12 bases identical to TRBD2. This CDR3 spans 15 amino acids. V lost 6 bases, J lost 5 bases, and 8 bases stayed unmatched. Germline V gene lookup returns CDR1 MNHEY and CDR2 SVGEGT.

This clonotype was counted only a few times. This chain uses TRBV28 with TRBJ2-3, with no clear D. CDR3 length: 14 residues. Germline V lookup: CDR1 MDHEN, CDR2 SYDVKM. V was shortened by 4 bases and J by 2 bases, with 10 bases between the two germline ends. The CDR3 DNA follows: TGTGCCAGCAGTTCCCTCGTATACACAGATACGCAGTATTTT. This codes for CASSSLVYTDTQYF. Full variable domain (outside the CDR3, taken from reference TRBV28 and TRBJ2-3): DVKVTQSSRYLVKRTGEKVFLECVQDMDHENMFWYRQDPGLGLRLIYFSYDVKMKEKGDIPEGYSVSREKKERFSLILESASTNQTSMYLCASSSLVYTDTQYFGPGTRLTVL.